These T cell receptor beta chains were read from a single sample in a study of beta chain features in type 1 diabetes. The protocol was immunoSEQ multiplex PCR, while the TCRdb copy is restricted to in-frame clones and leaves out a portion. The data contain 640,000 or so clones, about an eighth of them singletons. The sample was naive CD4+ T cells from blood. The receptors stem from a man in his late teens or twenties with type 1 diabetes. Both conserved end residues are trimmed from each CDR3.

TRBJ2-1,TRBV30,ASSSYNEQF
TRBJ2-7,TRBV5-1,ASSIASGGVEQY
TRBJ2-5,TRBV30,ASRLAGQETQY
TRBJ2-7,TRBV7-2,ASSLARTGGSYEQY
TRBJ1-2,TRBV6-5,ASRDRANYGYT
TRBJ1-1,TRBV5-1,ASSSHTANTEAF
TRBJ2-5,TRBV6-6,ASSTTGAQETQY
TRBJ2-5,TRBV11-1,ASSFAPGQSQETQY
TRBJ2-1,TRBV5-1,ASSLAPGLPNEQF
TRBJ2-7,TRBV27,ASRALTGESYEQY
TRBJ1-5,TRBV7-2,ASSLGWDSSQPQH
TRBJ2-6,TRBV30,AYDRETGANVLT
TRBJ2-3,TRBV5-1,ASSFRQGTDTQY
TRBJ2-4,TRBV6-6,ASRGSGDAKNIQY
TRBJ1-1,TRBV6-6,ASRLNTEAF
TRBJ1-5,TRBV7-9,ASSSQNQEKRQPQH
TRBJ2-7,TRBV28,ASSSSAGAPNEQY
TRBJ1-5,TRBV2,ASSVYSNQPQH
TRBJ2-7,TRBV2,ASSGDSYEQY
TRBJ2-7,TRBV6-1,ASRKGTVSYEQY
TRBJ1-2,TRBV29-1,SVGGQTYGYT
TRBJ1-1,TRBV30,AHMRGGTEAF
TRBJ2-7,TRBV6-1,ASRPGPPGDEQY
TRBJ1-1,TRBV9,ASSAAGTGNTEAF
TRBJ2-3,TRBV28,ASSGGGAGADTQY
TRBJ2-3,TRBV9,ASSVISTDTQY
TRBJ1-2,TRBV11-2,ASSLGRAGKGYT
TRBJ2-7,TRBV7-9,ASSFDGPYEQY
TRBJ2-7,TRBV10-2,ASRDRGLYEQY
TRBJ2-7,TRBV5-1,ASSLGAGAQDEQY
TRBJ2-2,TRBV7-9,ASSSTGTSGGASI
TRBJ2-3,TRBV4-1,ASSQGAQGVDTQY